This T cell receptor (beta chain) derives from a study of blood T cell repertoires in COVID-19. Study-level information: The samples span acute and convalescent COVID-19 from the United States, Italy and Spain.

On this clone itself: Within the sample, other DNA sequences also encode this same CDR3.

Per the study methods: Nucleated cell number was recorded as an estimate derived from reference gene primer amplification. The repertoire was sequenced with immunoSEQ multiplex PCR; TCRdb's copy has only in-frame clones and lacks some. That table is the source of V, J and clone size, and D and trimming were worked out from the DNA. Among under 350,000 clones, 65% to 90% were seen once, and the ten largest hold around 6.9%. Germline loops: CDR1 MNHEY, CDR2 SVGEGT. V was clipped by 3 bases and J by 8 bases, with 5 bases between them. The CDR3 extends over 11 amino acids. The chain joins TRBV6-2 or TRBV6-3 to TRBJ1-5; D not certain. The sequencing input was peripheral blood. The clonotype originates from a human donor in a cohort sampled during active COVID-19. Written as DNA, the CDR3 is TGTGCCAGCAGTTATCCGGAGCCCCAGCATTTT. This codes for CASSYPEPQHF.